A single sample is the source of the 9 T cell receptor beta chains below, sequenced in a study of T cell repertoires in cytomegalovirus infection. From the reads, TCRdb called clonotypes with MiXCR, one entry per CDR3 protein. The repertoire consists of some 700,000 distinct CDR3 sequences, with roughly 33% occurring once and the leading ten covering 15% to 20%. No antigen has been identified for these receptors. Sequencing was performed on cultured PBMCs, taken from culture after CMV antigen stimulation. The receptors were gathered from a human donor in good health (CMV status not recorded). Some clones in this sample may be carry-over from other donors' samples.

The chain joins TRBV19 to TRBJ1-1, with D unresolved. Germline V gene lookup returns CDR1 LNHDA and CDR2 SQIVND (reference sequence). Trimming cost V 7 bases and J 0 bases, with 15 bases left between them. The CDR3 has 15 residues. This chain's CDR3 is CASKPGRSLNTEAFF. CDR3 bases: TGTGCCAGTAAGCCTGGCAGGTCTTTGAACACTGAAGCTTTCTTT.

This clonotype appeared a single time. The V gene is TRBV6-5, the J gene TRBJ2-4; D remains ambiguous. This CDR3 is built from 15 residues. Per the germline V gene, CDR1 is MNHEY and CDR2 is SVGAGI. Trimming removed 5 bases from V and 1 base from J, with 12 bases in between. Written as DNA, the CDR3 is TGTGCCAGCAGTCTCACGGATAGGGCCAAAAACATTCAGTACTTC. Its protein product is CASSLTDRAKNIQYF.

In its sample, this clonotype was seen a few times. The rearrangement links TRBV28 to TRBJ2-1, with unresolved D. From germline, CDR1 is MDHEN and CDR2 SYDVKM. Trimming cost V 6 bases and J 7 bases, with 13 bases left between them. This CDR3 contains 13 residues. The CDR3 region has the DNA TGTGCCAGCAGGGAACAGAGGTGGAATGAGCAGTTCTTC. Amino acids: CASREQRWNEQFF.

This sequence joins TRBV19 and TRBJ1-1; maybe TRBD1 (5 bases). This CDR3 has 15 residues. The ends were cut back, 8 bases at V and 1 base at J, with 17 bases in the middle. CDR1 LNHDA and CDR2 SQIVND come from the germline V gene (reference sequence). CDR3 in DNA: TGTGCCAGTTCCTCCCGCAGGGTAGGGAACACTGAAGCTTTCTTT. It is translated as CASSSRRVGNTEAFF.

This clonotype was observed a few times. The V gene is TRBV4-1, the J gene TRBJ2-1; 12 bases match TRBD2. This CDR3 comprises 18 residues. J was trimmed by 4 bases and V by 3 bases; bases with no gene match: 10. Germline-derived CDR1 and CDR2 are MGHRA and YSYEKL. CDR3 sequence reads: CASSQDSPGTSGYNEQFF. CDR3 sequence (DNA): TGCGCCAGCAGCCAGGATTCGCCCGGGACTAGCGGGTACAATGAGCAGTTCTTC.

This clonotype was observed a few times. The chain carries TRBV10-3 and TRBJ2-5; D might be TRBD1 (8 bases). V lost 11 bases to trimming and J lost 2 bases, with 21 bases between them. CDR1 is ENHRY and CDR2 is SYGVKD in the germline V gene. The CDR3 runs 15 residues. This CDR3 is CAAKSGNRGQETQYF. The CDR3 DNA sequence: TGTGCCGCCAAAAGCGGGAACAGGGGGCAAGAGACCCAGTACTTC.

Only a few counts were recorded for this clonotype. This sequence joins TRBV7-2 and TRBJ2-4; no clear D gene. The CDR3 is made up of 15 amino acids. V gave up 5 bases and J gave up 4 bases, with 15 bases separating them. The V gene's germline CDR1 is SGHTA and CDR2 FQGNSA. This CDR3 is CASSPQSLVKNIQYF. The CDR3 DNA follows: TGTGCCAGCAGCCCGCAGAGCTTAGTGAAAAACATTCAGTACTTC. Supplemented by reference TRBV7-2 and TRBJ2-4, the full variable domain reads GAGVSQSPSNKVTEKGKDVELRCDPISGHTALYWYRQSLGQGLEFLIYFQGNSAPDKSGLPSDRFSAERTGGSVSTLTIQRTQQEDSAVYLCASSPQSLVKNIQYFGAGTRLSVL.

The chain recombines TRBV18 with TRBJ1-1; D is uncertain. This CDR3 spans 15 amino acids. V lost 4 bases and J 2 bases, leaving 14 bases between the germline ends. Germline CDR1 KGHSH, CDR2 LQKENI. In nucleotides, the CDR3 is TGTGCCAGCTCACGGCAAGGACGCACAAACACTGAAGCTTTCTTT. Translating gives CASSRQGRTNTEAFF.

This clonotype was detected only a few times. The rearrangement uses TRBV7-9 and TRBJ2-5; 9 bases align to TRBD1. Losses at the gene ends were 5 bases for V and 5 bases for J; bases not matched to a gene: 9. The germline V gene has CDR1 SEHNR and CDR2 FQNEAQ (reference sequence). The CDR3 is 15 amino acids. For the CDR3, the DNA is TGTGCCAGCAGCACCGGGACAGGGAGGATTGAGACCCAGTACTTC. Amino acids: CASSTGTGRIETQYF.